The 23 T cell receptor beta chains in this list originate from one sample, sequenced in a study of Tregs in tolerant kidney transplant recipients. Data came from immunoSEQ multiplex PCR; TCRdb stores just in-frame clones and leaves some out. Among tens of thousands of clones listed, 85% to 95% were seen once. The sample taken for sequencing was CD8+ T cells from blood. The receptors derive from a human donor in good health.

This chain links TRBV13 with TRBJ2-7; either TRBD1 or TRBD2 may fit D (5 bases each). Trimming stripped 9 bases from V and 1 base from J, with 16 bases between. CDR1 and CDR2 from the germline V gene are PRHDT and FYEKMQ (reference sequence). The CDR3 is 14 residues long. CDR3 sequence reads: CASKPGTGSYEQYF. The CDR3 bases are TGTGCCAGTAAACCCGGGACGGGATCCTACGAGCAGTACTTC.

The chain combines TRBV27 with TRBJ2-1; D unclear. V was shortened by 2 bases and J by 0 bases, with 5 bases between the two germline ends. This CDR3 is 14 amino acids long. From germline, CDR1 is MNHEY and CDR2 SMNVEV (reference sequence). In DNA form, the CDR3 reads TGTGCCAGCAGTTTAGCGAGCTCCTACAATGAGCAGTTCTTC. It is translated as CASSLASSYNEQFF.

CDR3 nucleotide sequence: TGTGCCAGTCGGCGGGGGCTGTACAATGAGCAGTTCTTC. Translating gives CASRRGLYNEQFF. This sequence joins TRBV27 and TRBJ2-1, with a possible D match to TRBD2 (7 bases). Trimming stripped 9 bases from V and 4 bases from J, with 13 bases between. The CDR3 contains 13 residues. Germline CDR1 MNHEY, CDR2 SMNVEV (reference sequence).

This clone appeared once. The gene calls are TRBV7-9 and TRBJ2-4; 7 bases map to TRBD2. With V trimmed by 5 bases and J by 8 bases, 12 bases remained unmatched. CDR1 and CDR2 (germline): SEHNR, FQNEAQ (reference sequence). CDR3 size: 15 residues. CDR3 DNA: TGTGCCAGCAGCCCCCCAGGAAGCGGGGTTGACATTCAGTACTTC. Amino acid sequence: CASSPPGSGVDIQYF.

The chain recombines TRBV9 with TRBJ2-5; a weak D match, TRBD1 (5 bases). Trimming stripped 2 bases from V and 7 bases from J, with 18 bases between. From germline, CDR1 is SGDLS and CDR2 YYNGEE. The CDR3 loop spans 15 amino acids. The CDR3 DNA follows: TGTGCCAGCAGCGTGGGTGGAGCCCAGGGCGCGACCCAGTACTTC. This codes for CASSVGGAQGATQYF. Supplemented by reference TRBV9 and TRBJ2-5, the full variable domain reads DSGVTQTPKHLITATGQRVTLRCSPRSGDLSVYWYQQSLDQGLQFLIQYYNGEERAKGNILERFSAQQFPDLHSELNLSSLELGDSALYFCASSVGGAQGATQYFGPGTRLLVL.

This chain connects TRBV27 to TRBJ1-1; D ambiguous. V was clipped by 1 base and J by 7 bases, with 10 bases between them. CDR3 length: 13 residues. CDR1 and CDR2 from the germline V gene are MNHEY and SMNVEV (reference sequence). The CDR3 sequence is CASSLYRWGEAFF. In DNA, the CDR3 is TGTGCCAGCAGTTTATATCGGTGGGGTGAAGCTTTCTTT.

The rearrangement joins TRBV11-3 to TRBJ2-5; D is possibly TRBD1 (6 bases). V was clipped by 0 bases and J by 7 bases, with 15 bases between them. CDR3 length: 15 amino acids. Germline loops: CDR1 SGHNT, CDR2 YENEEA. CDR3 nucleotides: TGTGCCAGCAGCTTAGAGGGGGACATCCAGGGGACCCAGTACTTC. Translating it yields CASSLEGDIQGTQYF. The complete variable domain, with remaining parts taken from reference TRBV11-3 and TRBJ2-5, reads EAGVVQSPRYKIIEKKQPVAFWCNPISGHNTLYWYLQNLGQGPELLIRYENEEAVDDSQLPKDRFSAERLKGVDSTLKIQPAELGDSAVYLCASSLEGDIQGTQYFGPGTRLLVL.

The gene calls are TRBV6-5 and TRBJ1-5, with D uncertain. The CDR3 sequence is 14 residues long. V was shortened by 1 base and J by 4 bases, with 8 bases between the two germline ends. CDR1 and CDR2 (germline): MNHEY, SVGAGI. CDR3 sequence: CASSYLEGNQPQHF. CDR3 nucleotides: TGTGCCAGCAGTTACTTAGAGGGAAATCAGCCCCAGCATTTT.

V is TRBV7-6 and J is TRBJ2-7; TRBD1 matches at 9 bases. Unmatched junction bases numbered 5, after V lost 1 base and J lost 4 bases. Germline assignment: CDR1 SGHVS and CDR2 FNYEAQ. The CDR3 totals 15 residues. The CDR3 nucleotides are TGTGCCAGCAGCTTAGAAGGACAGGGGAATTACGAGCAGTACTTC. It yields the protein CASSLEGQGNYEQYF.

The rearrangement links TRBV18 to TRBJ2-5, with D hard to call. The germline V gene encodes CDR1 KGHSH and CDR2 LQKENI. Trimming cost V 4 bases and J 2 bases, with 5 bases left between them. This CDR3 region has 12 residues. This CDR3 reads CASSQEQETQYF. The CDR3 DNA is TGTGCCAGCTCACAGGAGCAAGAGACCCAGTACTTC.

The chain uses TRBV4-1 and TRBJ1-1; the D gene is possibly TRBD1 (5 bases). This CDR3 contains 16 residues. Trimming removed 2 bases at V and 0 bases at J, with 13 bases between. Germline loops: CDR1 MGHRA, CDR2 YSYEKL. In DNA form, the CDR3 reads TGCGCCAGCAGCCAATTCCAGGGATCCATGAACACTGAAGCTTTCTTT. Encoded protein: CASSQFQGSMNTEAFF.

The rearrangement uses TRBV9 and TRBJ2-7; D is undetermined. The germline V and J ends were trimmed by 0 bases and 6 bases, with 7 bases remaining between them. Germline assignment: CDR1 SGDLS and CDR2 YYNGEE. The CDR3 is 12 amino acids. In DNA form, the CDR3 reads TGTGCCAGCAGCGTAGGAGAAAGCGAGCAGTACTTC. Amino acid sequence: CASSVGESEQYF.

The chain recombines TRBV7-6 with TRBJ2-3; no reliable D call. This CDR3 is 14 amino acids long. V gave up 3 bases and J gave up 3 bases, with 10 bases separating them. In germline, CDR1 is SGHVS, CDR2 FNYEAQ. The CDR3 region has the DNA TGTGCCAGCAGCTTGTACAGCGTAACAGATACGCAGTATTTT. This codes for CASSLYSVTDTQYF.

The rearrangement joins TRBV27 to TRBJ2-5, with D possibly being TRBD1 (7 bases). V gave up 7 bases and J gave up 5 bases, with 17 bases separating them. The germline CDR1 and CDR2 sequences are MNHEY and SMNVEV (reference sequence). The CDR3 covers 14 residues. The CDR3 sequence: CASNTGGGWETQYF. The CDR3 DNA is TGTGCCAGCAACACAGGAGGGGGCTGGGAGACCCAGTACTTC.

This clone has more than one count but fewer than ten. V is TRBV7-6 and J is TRBJ2-1; the match to TRBD1 covers 9 bases. The germline CDR1 and CDR2 sequences are SGHVS and FNYEAQ. The V gene end was trimmed by 5 bases and the J gene end by 0 bases; junction bases not matched to a gene: 5. The CDR3 loop spans 16 amino acids. The CDR3, as DNA: TGTGCCAGCAGCGACGCGGACAGGGGCTCCTACAATGAGCAGTTCTTC. Amino acids: CASSDADRGSYNEQFF.

The CDR3 sequence is CASSLVSSGNTIYF. In DNA form, the CDR3 reads TGTGCCAGCAGCTTAGTCAGCTCTGGAAACACCATATATTTT. The chain uses TRBV7-9 and TRBJ1-3; unclear D gene. Trimming stripped 1 base from V and 0 bases from J, with 4 bases between. This CDR3 comprises 14 residues. Germline V gene data show CDR1 as SEHNR and CDR2 as FQNEAQ (reference sequence).

The V and J genes are TRBV5-4 and TRBJ1-2; 12 nucleotides agree with TRBD1. V was pared by 0 bases and J by 6 bases, with 15 bases of the junction left unmatched. The CDR3 loop spans 19 amino acids. The germline V gene has CDR1 SGHNT and CDR2 YYREEE (reference sequence). CDR3 loop: CASSLAPGQGAHLLHGYTF. The DNA of the CDR3 is TGTGCCAGCAGCTTGGCCCCGGGACAGGGGGCGCACTTGTTGCATGGCTACACCTTC.

This clone was seen only once. The chain employs TRBV10-2 and TRBJ1-1; 7 bases are shared with TRBD1. This CDR3 is built from 16 residues. Germline CDR1 is WSHSY and CDR2 is SAAADI. The trim removed 5 bases at V and 0 bases at J, leaving 9 bases unmatched. CDR3 DNA sequence: TGCGCCAGCAGTCCCCAGACAGGGAATTTGAACACTGAAGCTTTCTTT. It translates to CASSPQTGNLNTEAFF.

In the case of this clone: One junction end does not reproduce the germline sequence, and a read error may be involved. The rearrangement uses TRBV27 and TRBJ2-1; D is ambiguous. CDR1 is MNHEY and CDR2 is SMNVEV in the germline V gene (reference sequence). There are 14 residues in the CDR3. Here the CDR3 reads CASNLGGDYNEQFF. In nucleotides, the CDR3 is TGTGCCAGCAATTTAGGCGGAGACTACAATGAGCAGTTCTTC.

The rearrangement joins TRBV15 to TRBJ1-1; no definite D call. The CDR3 covers 15 residues. Germline V CDR1 and CDR2: LNHNV, YYDKDF (reference sequence). Trimming left V 0 bases short and J 3 bases short, with 11 bases between. CDR3 nucleotide sequence: TGTGCCACCAGCAGAGATGAGCAGTTCGACACTGAAGCTTTCTTT. It translates to CATSRDEQFDTEAFF.

J is TRBJ1-5 and V is TRBV27; a possible D gene is TRBD1 (5 bases). This CDR3 region has 15 residues. V was clipped by 2 bases and J by 2 bases, with 10 bases between them. Germline-derived CDR1 and CDR2 are MNHEY and SMNVEV (reference sequence). CDR3 protein: CASSLLGAGNQPQHF. For the CDR3, the DNA is TGTGCCAGCAGTTTACTCGGGGCCGGCAATCAGCCCCAGCATTTT.

The DNA of the CDR3 is TGTGCCAGCGGACTAGCGGGAGAGAATGAGCAGTTCTTC. Translation gives CASGLAGENEQFF. The genes are TRBV27 and TRBJ2-1, with 13 bases fitting TRBD2. The CDR3 is made up of 13 amino acids. Trimming took 8 bases from V and 7 from J; bases not matched to a gene: 2. Germline V gene sequence: CDR1 MNHEY, CDR2 SMNVEV (reference sequence).

The V call is TRBV27, the J call TRBJ1-2; D gene ambiguous. V was shortened by 6 bases and J by 5 bases, with 16 bases between the two germline ends. The germline gives CDR1 MNHEY, CDR2 SMNVEV (reference sequence). The CDR3 has 14 residues. In nucleotides, the CDR3 is TGTGCCAGCAGCCCCCGGGGAGCGAGATATGGCTACACCTTC. Translating it yields CASSPRGARYGYTF.